This is a list of T cell receptor beta chains from one sample in a study of T cells in Graves' hyperthyroidism and ophthalmopathy. Each CDR3 protein gets one entry after TCRdb re-called the multiplex PCR reads with MiXCR. The sample holds a few hundred thousand distinct CDR3 sequences, around 18% seen once. Source material: blood. Receptors originate from a woman aged 40 to 50 with Graves' ophthalmopathy. The CDR3 runs from the conserved cysteine through the conserved F or W. Fields, in order: clone size, V gene, D gene, J gene, CDR3 protein, CDR3 DNA. D genes are given only for firm matches. Clone size is not always given. Where it is, it says once, few, many or a class for expanded clones.

>.|TRBV12-5|.|TRBJ2-7
CASGRLEPYEQYF
TGTGCTAGTGGCCGCCTCGAACCCTACGAGCAGTACTTC
>.|TRBV11-2|TRBD1|TRBJ2-7
CASSLDPTSGQGADF
TGTGCCAGCAGCTTAGATCCAACCTCTGGACAGGGGGCCGACTTC
>.|TRBV7-2|TRBD2|TRBJ2-5
CASSLGGLAGDQETQYF
TGTGCCAGCAGCTTAGGGGGACTAGCGGGGGACCAAGAGACCCAGTACTTC
>many|TRBV19|TRBD2|TRBJ2-7
CASGPRGASGFYEQYF
TGTGCCAGTGGACCAAGAGGGGCTAGCGGGTTCTACGAGCAGTACTTC
>many|TRBV5-4|TRBD2|TRBJ2-7
CASSLERGYEQYF
TGTGCCAGCAGCTTGGAGCGGGGCTACGAGCAGTACTTC
>many|TRBV20-1|.|TRBJ2-5
CSARLRAETQYF
TGCAGTGCTAGGTTAAGGGCGGAGACCCAGTACTTC
>many|TRBV12-3/TRBV12-4|.|TRBJ1-1
CASNNREDTEAFF
TGTGCCAGCAACAACAGGGAGGACACTGAAGCTTTCTTT
>many|TRBV7-3|.|TRBJ2-7
CASSLIGGGEQYF
TGTGCCAGCAGCTTAATCGGGGGCGGCGAGCAGTACTTC
>many|TRBV28|.|TRBJ1-1
CASSLYTGLGDTEAFF
TGTGCCAGCAGTTTATACACCGGCTTGGGTGACACTGAAGCTTTCTTT
>many|TRBV28|.|TRBJ1-5
CASNPRAYSNQPQHF
TGTGCCAGCAACCCTCGGGCTTATAGCAATCAGCCCCAGCATTTT
>many|TRBV27|.|TRBJ2-2
CASSLFGPQGGELFF
TGTGCCAGCAGTTTATTCGGCCCACAGGGCGGGGAGCTGTTTTTT
>many|TRBV6-5|.|TRBJ1-2
CASSIQPNYGYTF
TGTGCCAGCAGTATACAGCCTAACTATGGCTACACCTTC
>few|TRBV5-5|.|TRBJ1-2
CASSLQGSANYGYTF
TGTGCCAGCAGTCTTCAGGGATCCGCTAACTATGGCTACACCTTC
>.|TRBV11-1|TRBD2|TRBJ2-2
CASSPLAVLNTGELFF
TGTGCCAGCAGCCCCCTAGCGGTACTGAACACCGGGGAGCTGTTTTTT
>many|TRBV28|TRBD1|TRBJ1-1
CASRPPEHRGRNTEAFF
TGTGCCAGCAGACCCCCCGAACACAGGGGAAGGAACACTGAAGCTTTCTTT
>many|TRBV28|.|TRBJ1-5
CASSLNQNQPQHF
TGTGCCAGCAGTTTAAACCAGAATCAGCCCCAGCATTTT
>many|TRBV20-1|.|TRBJ1-1
CSALMDTEAFF
TGCAGTGCTTTAATGGACACTGAAGCTTTCTTT
>many|TRBV6-4|.|TRBJ2-6
CASRSTHRAGANVLTF
TGTGCCAGCCGTTCAACCCACAGGGCTGGGGCCAACGTCCTGACTTTC
>few|TRBV2|.|TRBJ2-7
CASAGGSSYEQYF
TGTGCCAGCGCAGGCGGCAGCTCCTACGAGCAGTACTTC
>.|TRBV6-5|.|TRBJ2-5
CASSYSKFRKTQETQYF
TGTGCCAGCAGTTACTCGAAATTTAGAAAAACCCAAGAGACCCAGTACTTC
>many|TRBV20-1|.|TRBJ2-5
CSAHRGRWEETQYF
TGCAGTGCTCACCGGGGACGCTGGGAGGAGACCCAGTACTTC
>many|TRBV7-8|TRBD2|TRBJ2-4
CASSLDREGWNIQYF
TGTGCCAGCAGCTTAGATAGGGAGGGGTGGAACATTCAGTACTTC
>many|TRBV5-1|.|TRBJ2-7
CASSWEPIVRGANEQYF
TGCGCCAGCAGCTGGGAACCTATCGTGAGGGGAGCCAACGAGCAGTACTTC